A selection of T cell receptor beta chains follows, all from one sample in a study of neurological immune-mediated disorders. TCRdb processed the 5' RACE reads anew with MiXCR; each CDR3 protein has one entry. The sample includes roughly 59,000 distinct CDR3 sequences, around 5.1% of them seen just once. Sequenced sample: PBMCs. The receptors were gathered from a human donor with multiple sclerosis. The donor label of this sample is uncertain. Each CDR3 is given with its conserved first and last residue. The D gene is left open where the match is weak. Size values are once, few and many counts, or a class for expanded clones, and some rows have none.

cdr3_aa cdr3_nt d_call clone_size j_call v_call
CASSLESGLTFF TGCGCCAGCAGCTTGGAAAGCGGGTTGACCTTCTTC NA many TRBJ2-1 TRBV5-1
CASSLYGANTEAFF TGTGCCAGCAGCTTATATGGGGCCAACACTGAAGCTTTCTTT NA NA TRBJ1-1 TRBV7-9
CASSFAESPLHF TGTGCCAGCAGCTTCGCTGAATCACCCCTCCACTTT NA NA TRBJ1-6 TRBV7-9
CSVPGTGVYEQYF TGCAGCGTTCCGGGGACAGGGGTCTACGAGCAGTACTTC TRBD1 many TRBJ2-7 TRBV29-1
CASISSLGTDTQYF TGCGCCAGCATAAGCTCTCTAGGCACAGATACGCAGTATTTT NA many TRBJ2-3 TRBV10-2
CASSPTGVHEQYF TGTGCCAGCAGCCCGACAGGGGTCCACGAGCAGTACTTC TRBD1 many TRBJ2-7 TRBV7-2
CASSSTWTGENTEAFF TGTGCCAGCAGCTCTACTTGGACAGGGGAGAACACTGAAGCTTTCTTT TRBD1 many TRBJ1-1 TRBV13
CASSSQGTSDTQYF TGCGCCAGCAGTTCCCAAGGGACTTCAGATACGCAGTATTTT NA many TRBJ2-3 TRBV5-1
CSAPEGVWTYNSPLHF TGCAGTGCCCCCGAGGGGGTTTGGACCTATAATTCACCCCTCCACTTT NA many TRBJ1-6 TRBV20-1
CASSSTGTGTDTQYF TGTGCCAGCAGCTCGACCGGGACAGGGACAGATACGCAGTATTTT TRBD1 many TRBJ2-3 TRBV7-2
CASSAMTGADLYEQYF TGTGCCAGCAGTGCAATGACAGGGGCTGACCTCTACGAGCAGTACTTC TRBD1 many TRBJ2-7 TRBV25-1
CSAENPSGMTYEQYF TGCAGTGCCGAAAACCCCAGCGGGATGACCTACGAGCAGTACTTC TRBD2 many TRBJ2-7 TRBV20-1
CASSLLGIAGGGNNEQFF TGTGCCAGCAGTTTACTTGGAATAGCGGGGGGGGGGAACAATGAGCAGTTCTTC TRBD2 many TRBJ2-1 TRBV27
CASSLGSDQETQYF TGTGCCAGCAGCTTAGGGTCAGACCAAGAGACCCAGTACTTC NA many TRBJ2-5 TRBV7-9
CASSPKSSGGYGYTF TGTGCCAGCAGCCCTAAAAGCTCCGGGGGCTATGGCTACACCTTC NA many TRBJ1-2 TRBV7-8
CASSQYLDPGELFF TGTGCCAGCAGCCAGTATCTAGACCCCGGGGAGCTGTTTTTT NA many TRBJ2-2 TRBV3-1
CASSLGLGSSYNEQFF TGCGCCAGCAGCCTCGGATTAGGAAGCTCCTACAATGAGCAGTTCTTC NA many TRBJ2-1 TRBV5-1
CASSESAGAPGANVLTF TGTGCCAGCAGTGAATCGGCAGGGGCCCCGGGGGCCAACGTCCTGACTTTC NA few TRBJ2-6 TRBV25-1
CASSFPGLAGGSSYNEQFF TGTGCCAGCAGCTTCCCGGGACTAGCGGGGGGGAGCTCCTACAATGAGCAGTTCTTC TRBD2 many TRBJ2-1 TRBV7-2
CASSSGTVTSGGAWNEQFF TGCGCCAGCAGCTCCGGGACTGTGACTAGCGGGGGGGCATGGAATGAGCAGTTCTTC TRBD2 many TRBJ2-1 TRBV5-1
CASSFAWSEMNTEAFF TGCGCCAGCAGCTTCGCCTGGTCAGAGATGAACACTGAAGCTTTCTTT NA few TRBJ1-1 TRBV5-1
CASSLDGQAGQPQHF TGTGCCAGCAGTTTGGACGGACAGGCCGGTCAGCCCCAGCATTTT TRBD1 many TRBJ1-5 TRBV12-3/TRBV12-4
CSASGLIAGVF TGCAGTGCTAGTGGCCTCATCGCAGGGGTCTTC NA many TRBJ2-1 TRBV20-1
CASSQGQSSGNTIYF TGCGCCAGCAGCCAGGGACAGAGCTCTGGAAACACCATATATTTT TRBD1 many TRBJ1-3 TRBV5-1
CASSQDSTAYNEQFF TGTGCCAGCAGCCAAGATAGTACAGCCTACAATGAGCAGTTCTTC NA many TRBJ2-1 TRBV3-1
CSARAQATYEQYF TGCAGTGCTAGGGCACAGGCAACCTACGAGCAGTACTTC NA many TRBJ2-7 TRBV20-1
CASSPQGKAHGYTF TGTGCCAGCAGCCCGCAGGGAAAGGCCCATGGCTACACCTTC NA many TRBJ1-2 TRBV3-1
CASSLAGSGPTYEQYF TGCGCCAGCAGCTTGGCCGGGTCAGGGCCTACCTACGAGCAGTACTTC NA many TRBJ2-7 TRBV5-1
CASRAGTWETQYF TGTGCCAGCAGGGCCGGGACCTGGGAGACCCAGTACTTC NA many TRBJ2-5 TRBV27
CASSLLFCGYTF TGTGCCAGCAGCTTGCTGTTCTGCGGCTACACCTTC NA many TRBJ1-2 TRBV9
CASSPLGQGITEAFF TGTGCCAGCAGCCCACTAGGACAGGGTATCACTGAAGCTTTCTTT TRBD1 many TRBJ1-1 TRBV6-5
CSASTGVSGNTIYF TGCAGTGCTAGTACCGGGGTCTCTGGAAACACCATATATTTT NA many TRBJ1-3 TRBV20-1